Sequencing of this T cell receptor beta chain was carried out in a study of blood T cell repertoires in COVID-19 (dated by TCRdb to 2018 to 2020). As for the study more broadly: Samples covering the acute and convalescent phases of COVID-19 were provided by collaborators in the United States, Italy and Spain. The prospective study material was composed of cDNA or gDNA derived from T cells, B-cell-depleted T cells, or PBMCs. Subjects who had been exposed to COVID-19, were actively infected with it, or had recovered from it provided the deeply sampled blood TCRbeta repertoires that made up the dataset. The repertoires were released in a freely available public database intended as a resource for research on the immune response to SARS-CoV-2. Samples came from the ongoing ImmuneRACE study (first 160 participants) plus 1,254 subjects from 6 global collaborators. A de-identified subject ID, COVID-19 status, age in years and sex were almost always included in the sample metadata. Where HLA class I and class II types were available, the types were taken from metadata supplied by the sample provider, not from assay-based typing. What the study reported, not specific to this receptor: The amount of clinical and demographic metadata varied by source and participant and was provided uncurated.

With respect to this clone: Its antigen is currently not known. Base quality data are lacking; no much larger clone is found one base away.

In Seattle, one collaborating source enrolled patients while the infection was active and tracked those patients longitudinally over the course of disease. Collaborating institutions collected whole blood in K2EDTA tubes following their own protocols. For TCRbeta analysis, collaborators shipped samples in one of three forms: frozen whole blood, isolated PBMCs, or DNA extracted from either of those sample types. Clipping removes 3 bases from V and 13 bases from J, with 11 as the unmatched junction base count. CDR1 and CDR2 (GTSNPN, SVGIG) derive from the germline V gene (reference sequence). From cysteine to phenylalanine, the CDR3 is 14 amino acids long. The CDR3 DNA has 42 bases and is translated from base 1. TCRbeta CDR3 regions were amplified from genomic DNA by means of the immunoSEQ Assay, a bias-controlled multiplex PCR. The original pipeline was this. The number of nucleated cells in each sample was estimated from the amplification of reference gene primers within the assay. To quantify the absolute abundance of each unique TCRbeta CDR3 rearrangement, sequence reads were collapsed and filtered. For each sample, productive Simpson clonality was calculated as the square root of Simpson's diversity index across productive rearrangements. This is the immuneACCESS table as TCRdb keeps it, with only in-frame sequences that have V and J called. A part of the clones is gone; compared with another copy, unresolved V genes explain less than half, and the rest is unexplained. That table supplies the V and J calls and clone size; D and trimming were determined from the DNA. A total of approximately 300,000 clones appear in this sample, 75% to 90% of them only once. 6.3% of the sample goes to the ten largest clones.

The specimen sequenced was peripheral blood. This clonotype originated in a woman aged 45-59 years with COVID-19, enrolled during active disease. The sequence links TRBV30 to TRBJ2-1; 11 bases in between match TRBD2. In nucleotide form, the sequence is TGTGCCTGGAGCCTAGGCCCCGGACTAGCGGGTCAGTTCTTC. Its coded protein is CAWSLGPGLAGQFF.